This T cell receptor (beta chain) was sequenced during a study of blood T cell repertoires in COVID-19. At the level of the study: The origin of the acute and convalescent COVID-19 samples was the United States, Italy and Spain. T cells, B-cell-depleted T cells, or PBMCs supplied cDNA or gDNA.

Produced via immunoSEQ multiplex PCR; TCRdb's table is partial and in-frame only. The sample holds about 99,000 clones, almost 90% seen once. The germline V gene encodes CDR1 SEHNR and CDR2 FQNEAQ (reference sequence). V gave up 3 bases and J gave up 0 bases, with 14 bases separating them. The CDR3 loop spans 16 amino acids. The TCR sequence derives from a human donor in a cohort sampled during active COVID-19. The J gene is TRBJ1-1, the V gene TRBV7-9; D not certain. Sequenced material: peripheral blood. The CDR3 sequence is CASSFTGRRMNTEAFF. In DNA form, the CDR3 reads TGTGCCAGCAGCTTCACTGGCAGGCGTATGAACACTGAAGCTTTCTTT.